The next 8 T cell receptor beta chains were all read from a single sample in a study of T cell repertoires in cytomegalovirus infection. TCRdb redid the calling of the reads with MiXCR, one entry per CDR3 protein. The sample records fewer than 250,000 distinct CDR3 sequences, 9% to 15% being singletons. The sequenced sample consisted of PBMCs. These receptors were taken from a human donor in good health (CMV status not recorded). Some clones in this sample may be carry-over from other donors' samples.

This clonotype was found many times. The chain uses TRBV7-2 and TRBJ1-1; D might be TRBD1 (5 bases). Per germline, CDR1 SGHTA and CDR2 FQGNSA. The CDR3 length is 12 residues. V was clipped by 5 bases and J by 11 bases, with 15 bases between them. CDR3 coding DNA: TGTGCCAGCAGCCCACGACAGTTCCCGGCTTTCTTT. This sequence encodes CASSPRQFPAFF.

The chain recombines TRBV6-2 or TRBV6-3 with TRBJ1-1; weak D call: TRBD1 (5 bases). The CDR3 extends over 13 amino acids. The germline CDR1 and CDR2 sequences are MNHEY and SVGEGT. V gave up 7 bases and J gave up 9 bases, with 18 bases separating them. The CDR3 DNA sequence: TGTGCCAGCATCGATGAGGTTACGGGGCAAGCTTTCTTT. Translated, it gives CASIDEVTGQAFF.

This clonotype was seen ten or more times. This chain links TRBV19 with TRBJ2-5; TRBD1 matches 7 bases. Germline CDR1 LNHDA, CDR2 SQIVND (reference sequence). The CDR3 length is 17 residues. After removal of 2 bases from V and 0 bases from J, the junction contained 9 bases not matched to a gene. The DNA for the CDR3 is TGTGCCAGTAGTATAAGGGTAGGGACAGTGTACCAAGAGACCCAGTACTTC. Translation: CASSIRVGTVYQETQYF.

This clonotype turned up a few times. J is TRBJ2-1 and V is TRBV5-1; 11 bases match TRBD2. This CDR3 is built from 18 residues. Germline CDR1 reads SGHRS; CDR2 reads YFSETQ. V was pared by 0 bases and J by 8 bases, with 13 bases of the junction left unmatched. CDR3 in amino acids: CASSLELAGEGSGDEQFF. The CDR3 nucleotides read TGCGCCAGCAGCTTGGAACTAGCGGGAGAGGGGTCCGGTGATGAGCAGTTCTTC. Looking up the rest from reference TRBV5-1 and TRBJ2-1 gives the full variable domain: KAGVTQTPRYLIKTRGQQVTLSCSPISGHRSVSWYQQTPGQGLQFLFEYFSETQRNKGNFPGRFSGRQFSNSRSEMNVSTLELGDSALYLCASSLELAGEGSGDEQFFGPGTRLTVL.

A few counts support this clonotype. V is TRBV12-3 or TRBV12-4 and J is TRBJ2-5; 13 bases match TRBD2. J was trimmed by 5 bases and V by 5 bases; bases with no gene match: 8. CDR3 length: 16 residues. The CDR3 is CASSPTSGRAEETQYF. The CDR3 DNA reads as TGTGCCAGCAGTCCTACTAGCGGGAGGGCCGAGGAGACCCAGTACTTC.

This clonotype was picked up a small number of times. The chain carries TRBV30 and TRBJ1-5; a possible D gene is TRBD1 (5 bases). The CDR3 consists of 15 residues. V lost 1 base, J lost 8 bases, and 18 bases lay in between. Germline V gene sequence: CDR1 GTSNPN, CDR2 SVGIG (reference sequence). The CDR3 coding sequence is TGTGCCTGGAGTGGGGGGGTAAGGGCTTTAGAGCCCCAGCATTTT. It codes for CAWSGGVRALEPQHF.

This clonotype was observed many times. This CDR3 is CASSPAGVTYNEQFF. CDR3 DNA sequence: TGTGCCAGCAGCCCAGCGGGGGTCACCTACAATGAGCAGTTCTTC. The chain links TRBV7-2 to TRBJ2-1; 8 positions agree with TRBD2. Trimming cost V 5 bases and J 2 bases; bases outside gene matches: 5. The CDR3 is 15 amino acids. Germline CDR1 SGHTA, CDR2 FQGNSA.

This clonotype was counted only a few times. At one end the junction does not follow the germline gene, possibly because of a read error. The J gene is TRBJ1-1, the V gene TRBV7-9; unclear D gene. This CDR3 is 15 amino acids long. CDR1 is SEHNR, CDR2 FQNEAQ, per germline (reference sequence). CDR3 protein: CASSLVAGLKTEAFF. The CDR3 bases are TGTGCCAGCAGCTTAGTGGCCGGCTTGAAGACTGAAGCTTTCTTT.